This T cell receptor beta chain is from a study of blood T cell repertoires in COVID-19. Background on the study: From T cells, B-cell-depleted T cells, or PBMCs came the material, which was cDNA or gDNA.

Germline V gene lookup returns CDR1 SSHAT and CDR2 FNYEAQ (reference sequence). The CDR3 sequence is 13 residues long. Sequenced by immunoSEQ multiplex PCR; TCRdb stores in-frame clones only, minus some. Among fewer than 350,000 clones listed, 70% to 90% were seen once. Points on this clone: At one boundary the junction diverges from the germline segment, which might be a read error.

Sequencing used PBMCs or T cells enriched from blood (not recorded which). The TCR comes from a woman aged 30 to 39 with acute COVID-19. The V call is TRBV7-7, the J call TRBJ2-1; the D gene is possibly TRBD1 (5 bases). The CDR3 loop is CASSFQGWDEQFF. CDR3 in DNA: TGTGCTAGCAGCTTCCAGGGTTGGGATGAGCAGTTCTTC.